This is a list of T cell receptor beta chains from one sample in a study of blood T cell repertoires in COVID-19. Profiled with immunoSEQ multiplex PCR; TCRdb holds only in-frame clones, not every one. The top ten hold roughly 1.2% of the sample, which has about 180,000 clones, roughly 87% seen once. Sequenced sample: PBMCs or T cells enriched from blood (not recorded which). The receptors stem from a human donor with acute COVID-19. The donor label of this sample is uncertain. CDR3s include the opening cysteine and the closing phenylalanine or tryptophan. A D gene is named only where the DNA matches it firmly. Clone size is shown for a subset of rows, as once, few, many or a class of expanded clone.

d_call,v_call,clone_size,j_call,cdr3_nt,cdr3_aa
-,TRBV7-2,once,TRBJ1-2,TGTGCCAGCAGCTTAGCGCGGGGGAGGGGAACTAACTATGGCTACACCTTC,CASSLARGRGTNYGYTF
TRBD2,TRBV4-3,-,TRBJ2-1,TGCGCCAGCAGCCGAACTAGCGGGGTCTACGAGCAGTTCTTC,CASSRTSGVYEQFF
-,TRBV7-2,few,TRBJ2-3,TGTGCCAGCAGTTATAGAGGGGGAAGAGTGACAGATACGCAGTATTTT,CASSYRGGRVTDTQYF
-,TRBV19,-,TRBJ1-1,TGTGCCAGTAGTATAGGTATTATGAACACTGAAGCTTTCTTT,CASSIGIMNTEAFF
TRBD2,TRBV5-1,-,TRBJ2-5,TGCGCCAGCAGCTTGGGCCTACTAGCGGGGGAAGAGACCCAGTACTTC,CASSLGLLAGEETQYF
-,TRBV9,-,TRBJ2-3,TGTGCCAGCAGCGTAGCTCAAGGGGGGGCGCAGTATTTT,CASSVAQGGAQYF
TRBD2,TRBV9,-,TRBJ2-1,TGTGCCAGCAGCGTAGACGGGGGGTCCTACAATGAGCAGTTCTTC,CASSVDGGSYNEQFF
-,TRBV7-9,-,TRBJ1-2,TGTGCCAGCAGCTTCAGCCTTGCCCCGGGTGGCTACACCTTC,CASSFSLAPGGYTF
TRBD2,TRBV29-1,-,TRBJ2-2,TGCAGCGTTATGACTAGCGGGGATAACACCGGGGAGCTGTTTTTT,CSVMTSGDNTGELFF
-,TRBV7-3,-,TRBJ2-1,TGTGCCAGCAGCTTAGGACTCTTCCCTCATGAGCAGTTCTTC,CASSLGLFPHEQFF
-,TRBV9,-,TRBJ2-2,TGTGCCAGCACCCCGGGACTCCTGAACACCGGGGAGCTGTTTTTT,CASTPGLLNTGELFF
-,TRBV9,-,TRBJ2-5,TGTGCCAGCGGCGGTGCGGAGACCCAGTACTTC,CASGGAETQYF
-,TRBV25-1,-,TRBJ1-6,TGTGCCAGCAGTGAACGGACAAATCCCAGGACACCCCTCCACTTT,CASSERTNPRTPLHF
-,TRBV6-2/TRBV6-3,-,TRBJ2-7,TGTGCCAGCAGTTACCCGAACGCCCCGGGGGAGCAGTACTTC,CASSYPNAPGEQYF
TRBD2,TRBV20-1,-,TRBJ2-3,TGCAGTGCTAGTCCCCTAGCGGGGGGTGCCACAGATACGCAGTATTTT,CSASPLAGGATDTQYF
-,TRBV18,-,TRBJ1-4,TGTGCCAGCTCACCTGGACAGACAACTAATGAAAAACTGTTTTTT,CASSPGQTTNEKLFF
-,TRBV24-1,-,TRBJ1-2,TGTGCCATACAGACAGATGCTAACTATGGCTACACCTTC,CAIQTDANYGYTF
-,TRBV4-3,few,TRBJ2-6,TGCGCCAGCAGCCAAGATCGCGGGGCTGGGGCCAACGTCCTGACTTTC,CASSQDRGAGANVLTF
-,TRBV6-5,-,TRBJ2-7,TGTGCCAGCAGTTACTCGAAGGGGGACTACGAGCAGTACTTC,CASSYSKGDYEQYF
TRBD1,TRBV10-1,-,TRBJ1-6,TGCGCCAGACAGGGGAGCGATAATTCACCCCTCCACTTT,CARQGSDNSPLHF
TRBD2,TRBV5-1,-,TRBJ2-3,TGCGCCAGCAGTGGGGGGTCGGGGACTATCAGCACAGATACGCAGTATTTT,CASSGGSGTISTDTQYF
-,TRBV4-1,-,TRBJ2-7,TGCGCCAGCAGCCGATCACCGTTGGACAGACCCTACGAGCAGTACTTC,CASSRSPLDRPYEQYF
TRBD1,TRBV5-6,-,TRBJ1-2,TGTGCCAGCAGCTTGGTGGGACAGGGGGCTTATGGCTACACCTTC,CASSLVGQGAYGYTF
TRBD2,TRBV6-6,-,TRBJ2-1,TGTGCCAGCAGTCGGACTAGCGGGGGGGCGAATGAGCAGTTCTTC,CASSRTSGGANEQFF
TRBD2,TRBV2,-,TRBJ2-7,TGTGCCAGCAGTGATCTAGCGGGGACCGAGCAGTACTTC,CASSDLAGTEQYF
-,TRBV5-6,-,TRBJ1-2,TGTGCCAGCAGCCCGAGGCGGTACAACTATGGCTACACCTTC,CASSPRRYNYGYTF
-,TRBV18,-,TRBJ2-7,TGTGCCAGCTCCCCGGATCGACAGTCCTACGAGCAGTACTTC,CASSPDRQSYEQYF
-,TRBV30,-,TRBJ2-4,TGTGCCTGGAGTGTACATCTAGCCAAAAACATTCAGTACTTC,CAWSVHLAKNIQYF
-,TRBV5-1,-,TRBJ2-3,TGCGCCAGCAGCTTGGCGGACACCTCTTACACAGATACGCAGTATTTT,CASSLADTSYTDTQYF
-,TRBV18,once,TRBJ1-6,TGTGCCAGCTCACCATCTAGCGGGCAGAATTCACCCCTCCACTTT,CASSPSSGQNSPLHF
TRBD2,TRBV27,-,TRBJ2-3,TGTGCCAGCAGTTATCAGCGGGGGGCCACAGATACGCAGTATTTT,CASSYQRGATDTQYF
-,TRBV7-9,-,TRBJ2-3,TGTGCCAGCAGCTTAGAGGGGGGGAAGAGAACAGATACGCAGTATTTT,CASSLEGGKRTDTQYF
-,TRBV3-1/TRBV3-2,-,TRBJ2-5,TGTGCCAGCAGCCAGCGACAAGGTAGACAAGAGACCCAGTACTTC,CASSQRQGRQETQYF
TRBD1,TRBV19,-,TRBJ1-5,TGTGCCAGTAGAAGACAGGGGGGCAATCAGCCCCAGCATTTT,CASRRQGGNQPQHF
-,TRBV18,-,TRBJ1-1,TGTGCCAGCTCACCTTTCGACAGCTCCCACACTGAAGCTTTCTTT,CASSPFDSSHTEAFF
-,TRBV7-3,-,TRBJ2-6,TGTGCCAGCAGCTCCCCCTACCAGGGCGCTGGGGCCAACGTCCTGACTTTC,CASSSPYQGAGANVLTF
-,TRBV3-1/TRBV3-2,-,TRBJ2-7,TGTGCCAGCACCCCGGGTCAGGGAGGCTCCTACGAGCAGTACTTC,CASTPGQGGSYEQYF
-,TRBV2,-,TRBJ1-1,TGTGCCAGCAGAGCCGAGGGGGGGCATAGTGCCACTGAAGCTTTCTTT,CASRAEGGHSATEAFF
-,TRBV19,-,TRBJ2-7,TGTGCCAGTAGTATCGGTACCTCCTACGAGCAGTACTTC,CASSIGTSYEQYF
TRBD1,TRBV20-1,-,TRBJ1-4,TGCAGTGCTAGTCCGTGGACAGGGGGTCTTAATGAAAAACTGTTTTTT,CSASPWTGGLNEKLFF
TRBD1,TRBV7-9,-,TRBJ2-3,TGTGCCAGCAGCTACACAGGGGGGCCTCCCACAGATACGCAGTATTTT,CASSYTGGPPTDTQYF
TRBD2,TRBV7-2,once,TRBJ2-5,TGTGCCAGCAGGGGACTAGCGGGGCCCTCCAGAGAGACCCAGTACTTC,CASRGLAGPSRETQYF
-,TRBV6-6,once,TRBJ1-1,TGTGCCAGCAGTTACTTTCAGGCGCCGAACACTGAAGCTTTCTTT,CASSYFQAPNTEAFF
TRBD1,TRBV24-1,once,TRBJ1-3,TGTGCCACCAGTGATTCGGGACAGGGAAACACCATATATTTT,CATSDSGQGNTIYF
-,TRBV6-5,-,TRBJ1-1,TGTGCCAGCAGTTACTCGACGGGTGAAGCTTTCTTT,CASSYSTGEAFF
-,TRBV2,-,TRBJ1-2,TGTGCCAGCACTCCGCCCGACAGGTTTGGCTACACCTTC,CASTPPDRFGYTF
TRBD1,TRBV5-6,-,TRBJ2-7,TGTGCCAGCAGCCCCGGACAGGGGGGGGTTTTGGAGCAGTACTTC,CASSPGQGGVLEQYF
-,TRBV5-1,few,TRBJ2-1,TGCGCCAGCAGCCCCCGGCTGGGGAGGTCGTTCTTC,CASSPRLGRSFF